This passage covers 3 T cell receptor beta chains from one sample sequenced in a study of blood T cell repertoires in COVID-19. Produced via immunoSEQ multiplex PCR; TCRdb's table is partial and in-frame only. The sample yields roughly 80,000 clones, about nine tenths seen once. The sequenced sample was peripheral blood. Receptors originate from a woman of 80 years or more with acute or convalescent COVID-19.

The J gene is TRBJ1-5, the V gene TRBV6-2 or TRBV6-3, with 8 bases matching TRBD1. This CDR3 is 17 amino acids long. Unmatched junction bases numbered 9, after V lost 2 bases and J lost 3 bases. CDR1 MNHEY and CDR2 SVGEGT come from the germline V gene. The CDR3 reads CASSYAPGTGYNQPQHF. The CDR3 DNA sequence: TGTGCCAGCAGTTACGCCCCCGGGACAGGATACAATCAGCCCCAGCATTTT.

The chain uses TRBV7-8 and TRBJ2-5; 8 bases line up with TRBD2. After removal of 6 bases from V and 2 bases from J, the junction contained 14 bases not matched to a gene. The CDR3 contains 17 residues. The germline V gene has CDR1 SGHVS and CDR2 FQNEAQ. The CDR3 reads CASRPFSAGAMQETQYF. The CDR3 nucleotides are TGTGCCAGCAGACCCTTCTCAGCGGGGGCGATGCAAGAGACCCAGTACTTC.

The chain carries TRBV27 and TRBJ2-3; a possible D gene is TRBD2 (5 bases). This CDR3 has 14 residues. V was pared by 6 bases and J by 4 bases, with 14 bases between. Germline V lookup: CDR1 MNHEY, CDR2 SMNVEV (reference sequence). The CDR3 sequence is CASSLNSGADTQYF. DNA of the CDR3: TGTGCCAGCAGCCTAAACTCCGGGGCAGATACGCAGTATTTT.